These 25 T cell receptor beta chains originate from one sample sequenced in a study of T-cell reconstitution after alpha-beta-depleted transplantation in children. This sample's TCRbeta library carried unique molecular identifier barcodes. TCRdb called the PCR reads again in MiXCR, with one record for every CDR3 protein. The table includes hundreds of thousands of distinct CDR3 sequences, less than 15% detected once. The sample here was PBMCs, taken before TCRalphabeta/CD19-depleted stem cell transplant. The receptors stem from a girl aged 2 to 10 with congenital amegakaryocytic thrombocytopenia, due to receive a stem cell transplant.

The chain joins TRBV19 to TRBJ2-1; TRBD2 agrees at 7 bases. The CDR3 is made up of 17 amino acids. Germline assignment: CDR1 LNHDA and CDR2 SQIVND (reference sequence). V gave up 3 bases and J gave up 8 bases; unmatched junction bases: 16. The CDR3 protein is CASSIPVASGNSDEQFF. The CDR3 nucleotides are TGTGCCAGTAGTATCCCCGTAGCGAGCGGGAACTCCGATGAGCAGTTCTTC.

This clonotype was recorded many times. The chain has TRBV6-5 and TRBJ2-1; a weak D match, TRBD1 (6 bases). V was shortened by 8 bases and J by 0 bases, with 14 bases between the two germline ends. The CDR3 totals 15 residues. Germline CDR1 reads MNHEY; CDR2 reads SVGAGI. CDR3 nucleotides: TGTGCCAGCCTCTTCCAAGGGGGCTCCTACAATGAGCAGTTCTTC. Translating it yields CASLFQGGSYNEQFF.

This clonotype was counted ten times or more. The gene calls are TRBV20-1 and TRBJ1-1; TRBD1 matches at 9 bases. The J segment lost 5 bases and the V segment lost 1 base, leaving 14 bases of the junction unmatched. The CDR3 totals 17 residues. Looked up from germline, CDR1 is DFQATT and CDR2 is SNEGSKA (reference sequence). The chain's CDR3 is CSARVLFRGQGDTEAFF. The CDR3 region has the DNA TGCAGTGCTAGAGTCCTTTTCCGGGGACAGGGCGATACTGAAGCTTTCTTT.

This clonotype was found many times. The V call is TRBV6-4, the J call TRBJ2-3; 10 nucleotides align to TRBD2. Germline V gene sequence: CDR1 MRHNA, CDR2 SNTAGT. The CDR3 is 15 amino acids. J gave up 6 bases and V 6 bases, and 9 bases lay outside the gene matches. The CDR3 is CASSPEREGSDTQYF. CDR3 DNA sequence: TGTGCCAGCAGCCCAGAGCGGGAGGGATCGGATACGCAGTATTTT.

The V and J genes are TRBV20-1 and TRBJ2-2; the match to TRBD2 covers 9 bases. The V gene's germline CDR1 is DFQATT and CDR2 SNEGSKA (reference sequence). The CDR3 totals 14 residues. The V segment lost 7 bases and the J segment 5 bases; nucleotides outside the gene matches: 8. The DNA of the CDR3 is TGCAGTGGGATGGTAGCGGGAGTAACCGGGGAGCTGTTTTTT. Protein sequence: CSGMVAGVTGELFF.

This clonotype was recorded at least ten times. At one boundary the junction diverges from the germline segment, which might be a read error. The rearrangement links TRBV20-1 to TRBJ2-7; D is tentatively TRBD1 or TRBD2 (6 bases each). The CDR3 is 13 residues long. Germline V CDR1 and CDR2: DFQATT, SNEGSKA (reference sequence). The CDR3 loop reads CSARGGMGYEQYF. DNA for the CDR3: TGCAGTGCGAGAGGGGGGATGGGGTACGAGCAGTACTTC.

There are a few counts of this clonotype. The junction departs from the called germline gene at one end, perhaps through a read error. The chain has TRBV12-3 or TRBV12-4 and TRBJ1-2; TRBD1 matches at 7 bases. CDR3 size: 13 residues. CDR3 loop: CASSFSRGDSTHF. Written as DNA, the CDR3 is TGTGCCAGCAGTTTTTCGAGAGGGGACAGCACTCACTTC.

Only a few counts were recorded for this clonotype. This sequence joins TRBV29-1 and TRBJ2-3; 7 bases line up with TRBD2. Trimming cost V 8 bases and J 3 bases; bases outside gene matches: 11. Germline lookup yields CDR1 SQVTM and CDR2 ANQGSEA. The CDR3 has 14 amino acids. The CDR3 region is CSTAPPGGTDTQYF. DNA for the CDR3: TGCAGCACGGCGCCGCCCGGGGGGACAGATACGCAGTATTTT.

This clonotype was found many times. This chain uses TRBV11-2 with TRBJ2-3; TRBD1 agrees at 9 bases. Trimming removed 8 bases from V and 4 bases from J; junction bases left unmatched: 4. The CDR3 is 13 amino acids. The germline V gene has CDR1 SGHAT and CDR2 FQNNGV. The DNA for the CDR3 is TGTGCCAGCCGCAGACAGGGGGCAGATACGCAGTATTTT. Translation: CASRRQGADTQYF.

This clonotype was picked up a small number of times. The V gene is TRBV7-9, the J gene TRBJ2-3, with 13 bases lining up with TRBD2. The ends lost 4 bases at V and 1 base at J; junction bases unmatched: 5. The CDR3 sequence is 17 residues long. The germline CDR1 and CDR2 sequences are SEHNR and FQNEAQ (reference sequence). CDR3 nucleotide sequence: TGTGCCAGCAGCTATGGACTAGCGGGAGTGGGCACAGATACGCAGTATTTT. This sequence encodes CASSYGLAGVGTDTQYF.

This clonotype was found a few times. The CDR3 nucleotides are TGTGCCAGCAGCTTAATGGCGGAGCAGTTCTTC. It codes for CASSLMAEQFF. The rearrangement uses TRBV7-2 and TRBJ2-1; no clear D. The CDR3 is 11 residues long. V was cut by 2 bases and J by 10 bases, with 6 bases left in between. Germline CDR1 reads SGHTA; CDR2 reads FQGNSA.

The chain combines TRBV28 with TRBJ2-1; D is uncertain. Per germline, CDR1 MDHEN and CDR2 SYDVKM. V lost 3 bases and J 0 bases, leaving 15 bases between the germline ends. This CDR3 region has 17 residues. CDR3 bases: TGTGCCAGCAGTTTCGAGGACCCATCCTACTCCTACAATGAGCAGTTCTTC. Amino acid sequence: CASSFEDPSYSYNEQFF.

This clonotype appeared many times. The genes are TRBV20-1 and TRBJ2-4, with D tentatively TRBD1 (5 bases). In germline, CDR1 is DFQATT, CDR2 SNEGSKA (reference sequence). V dropped 4 bases and J dropped 0 bases, with 10 bases sitting between them. The CDR3 is made up of 14 amino acids. The DNA for the CDR3 is TGCAGTGCTATGCTGGGGCTAGCCAAAAACATTCAGTACTTC. Translating it yields CSAMLGLAKNIQYF.

CDR3 DNA: TGTGCCATCAGTTTACCGGGTGCAGATACGCAGTATTTT. The encoded protein is CAISLPGADTQYF. The V gene is TRBV10-3, the J gene TRBJ2-3; D is uncertain. Trimming stripped 5 bases from V and 4 bases from J, with 10 bases between. Germline values: CDR1 ENHRY, CDR2 SYGVKD. The length of the CDR3 is 13 residues.

This clonotype was picked up many times. The gene calls are TRBV12-3 or TRBV12-4 and TRBJ2-7, with no clear D. This CDR3 region has 11 residues. Trimming removed 5 bases from V and 5 bases from J, with 7 bases in between. The CDR3 sequence is CASSNRDEQYF. The CDR3 DNA reads as TGTGCCAGCAGTAATCGGGACGAGCAGTACTTC.

This clonotype occurred many times. CDR3 residues: CSAKVPERIYGYTF. The CDR3 bases are TGCAGTGCTAAGGTCCCAGAACGTATCTATGGCTACACCTTC. The chain employs TRBV20-1 and TRBJ1-2; D gene ambiguous. Trimming shortened V by 4 bases and J by 4 bases, and 16 bases separated the two germline ends. This CDR3 is built from 14 residues. Germline values: CDR1 DFQATT, CDR2 SNEGSKA (reference sequence).

This chain uses TRBV29-1 with TRBJ1-3; D ambiguous. The CDR3 contains 15 residues. Deletions cut 6 bases from V and 0 bases from J, with 15 bases between. Germline values: CDR1 SQVTM, CDR2 ANQGSEA. CDR3 region: CSVKGPPNSGNTIYF. The DNA for the CDR3 is TGCAGCGTGAAGGGCCCCCCTAACTCTGGAAACACCATATATTTT.

This clonotype was counted at least ten times. The V and J genes are TRBV5-1 and TRBJ2-2; 7 bases are a match to TRBD2. CDR3 length equals 14 residues. With 5 bases clipped from V and 2 bases from J, the junction kept 3 bases outside the gene matches. Germline assignment: CDR1 SGHRS and CDR2 YFSETQ. The CDR3 nucleotides are TGCGCCAGCAGACCTAGCGGAAACACCGGGGAGCTGTTTTTT. This gives the protein CASRPSGNTGELFF.

The rearrangement links TRBV20-1 to TRBJ1-4; unclear D gene. The CDR3 runs to 10 residues. With 6 bases removed from V and 3 bases from J, the gap between germline ends came to 2 bases. Germline V gives CDR1 DFQATT, CDR2 SNEGSKA (reference sequence). The CDR3 DNA is TGCAGTGCCCCTAATGAAAAACTGTTTTTT. Encoded protein: CSAPNEKLFF.

The genes are TRBV28 and TRBJ2-2, with no clear D. Trimming stripped 4 bases from V and 6 bases from J, with 9 bases between. The CDR3 consists of 13 residues. Germline CDR1 is MDHEN and CDR2 is SYDVKM. The CDR3 DNA sequence: TGTGCCAGCAGTTCCAAGTTTTCCGGGGAGCTGTTTTTT. This sequence encodes CASSSKFSGELFF.

This clonotype has just a few counts. V gene TRBV5-5 combines with J gene TRBJ1-1, with 7 bases aligning to TRBD1. The CDR3 sequence is 15 residues long. The V and J ends lost 5 bases and 9 bases, in that order; junction bases with no gene match: 16. The germline CDR1 and CDR2 sequences are SGHKS and YYEKEE (reference sequence). Here the CDR3 reads CASSRSQGTTSKAFF. CDR3 bases: TGTGCCAGCAGTCGTTCACAGGGGACGACTAGTAAAGCTTTCTTT.

This clonotype was recorded many times. V is TRBV5-1 and J is TRBJ1-6; 10 bases are a match to TRBD1. V lost 1 base, J lost 13 bases, and 8 bases stayed unmatched. Germline CDR1 SGHRS, CDR2 YFSETQ. The CDR3 consists of 15 residues. The CDR3 DNA follows: TGCGCCAGCAGCTTGACCAGACAGGGGGCAACGCCCCTCCACTTT. Its protein product is CASSLTRQGATPLHF.

This clonotype was found many times. The chain couples TRBV5-1 to TRBJ2-5; maybe TRBD1 (5 bases). The V and J ends lost 0 bases and 3 bases respectively, with 9 bases between them. CDR1 and CDR2 (germline): SGHRS, YFSETQ. The CDR3 is made up of 14 amino acids. The CDR3 DNA follows: TGCGCCAGCAGCTTGGTAGCAGGGAAAGAGACCCAGTACTTC. It is translated as CASSLVAGKETQYF.

The rearrangement links TRBV5-1 to TRBJ1-3; D possibly corresponds to TRBD1 (5 bases). CDR3 length: 16 residues. Germline V lookup: CDR1 SGHRS, CDR2 YFSETQ. Between the trimmed V and J ends, which lost 4 bases and 0 bases, there was a span of 14 bases. The CDR3: CASSLSTAGSGNTIYF. The CDR3 DNA is TGCGCCAGCAGCCTATCGACAGCCGGCTCTGGAAACACCATATATTTT.

This clonotype was seen many times. The chain joins TRBV28 to TRBJ2-3, with TRBD1 identical over 10 bases. The CDR3 length is 12 residues. V gave up 11 bases and J gave up 5 bases; unmatched junction bases: 4. Germline CDR1 reads MDHEN; CDR2 reads SYDVKM. The CDR3 DNA follows: TGTGCCGGAGGGGACAGGGGAGATACGCAGTATTTT. Its protein product is CAGGDRGDTQYF.